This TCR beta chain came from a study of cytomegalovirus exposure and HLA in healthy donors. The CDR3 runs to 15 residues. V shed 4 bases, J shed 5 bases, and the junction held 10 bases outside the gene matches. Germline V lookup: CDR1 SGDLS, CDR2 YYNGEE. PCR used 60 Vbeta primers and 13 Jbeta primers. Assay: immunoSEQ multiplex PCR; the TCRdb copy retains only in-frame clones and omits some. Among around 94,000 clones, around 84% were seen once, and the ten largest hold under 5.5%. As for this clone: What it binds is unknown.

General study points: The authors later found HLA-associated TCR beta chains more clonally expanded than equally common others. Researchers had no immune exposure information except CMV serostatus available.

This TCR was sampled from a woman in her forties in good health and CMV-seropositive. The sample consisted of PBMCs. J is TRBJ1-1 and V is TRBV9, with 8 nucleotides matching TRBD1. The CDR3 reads CASSPQDRVGTEAFF. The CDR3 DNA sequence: TGTGCCAGCAGCCCCCAGGACAGGGTAGGAACTGAAGCTTTCTTT.